These 21 T cell receptor beta chains originate from one sample sequenced in a study of blood T cell repertoires in COVID-19. Method: immunoSEQ multiplex PCR; TCRdb's copy keeps in-frame clones and lacks some. The sample includes about 150,000 clones, 80% of them seen just once. Sequenced material: peripheral blood. The source is a woman aged 45-59 years with acute or convalescent COVID-19.

V is TRBV5-4 and J is TRBJ2-5; D perhaps matches TRBD1 (5 bases). There are 14 residues in the CDR3. The germline V and J ends were trimmed by 5 bases and 1 base, with 12 bases remaining between them. Germline CDR1 SGHNT, CDR2 YYREEE (reference sequence). In DNA form, the CDR3 reads TGTGCCAGCAGTATACAGGTGATCCAAGAGACCCAGTACTTC. As protein: CASSIQVIQETQYF.

V is TRBV7-9 and J is TRBJ1-6; 7 bases line up with TRBD1. The germline V gene encodes CDR1 SEHNR and CDR2 FQNEAQ (reference sequence). Trimming took 9 bases from V and 13 from J; bases not matched to a gene: 3. This CDR3 has 10 residues. The CDR3 DNA follows: TGTGCCAGTACAGGGGAGCCCCTCCACTTT. Its protein is CASTGEPLHF.

The rearrangement uses TRBV10-3 and TRBJ2-3; 10 bases agree with TRBD2. In germline, CDR1 is ENHRY, CDR2 SYGVKD. The CDR3 is made up of 16 amino acids. Trimming cost V 0 bases and J 8 bases; bases outside gene matches: 8. Here the CDR3 DNA reads TGTGCCATCAGTGAGTCGCTAGCGGGGGTCCAAGGTACGCAGTATTTT. This codes for CAISESLAGVQGTQYF.

The chain has TRBV15 and TRBJ1-4; the D is unclear. Germline lookup yields CDR1 LNHNV and CDR2 YYDKDF (reference sequence). CDR3 length: 16 residues. Trimming stripped 5 bases from V and 0 bases from J, with 13 bases between. In nucleotides, the CDR3 is TGTGCCACCAGCGCCGGTCAGGTTTCAACTAATGAAAAACTGTTTTTT. This encodes CATSAGQVSTNEKLFF.

This clone was counted a few times. The rearrangement links TRBV7-2 to TRBJ1-2; TRBD1 matches 7 bases. Trimming removed 3 bases from V and 6 bases from J; junction bases left unmatched: 4. Per the germline V gene, CDR1 is SGHTA and CDR2 is FQGNSA. This CDR3 contains 13 residues. CDR3 sequence (DNA): TGTGCCAGCAGCTTGGGACAGTCCCATGGCTACACCTTC. Translating it yields CASSLGQSHGYTF.

This clone was counted a few times. The V gene is TRBV12-5, the J gene TRBJ1-1; 7 bases align to TRBD1. Germline trimming cut 4 bases from V and 7 bases from J; bases unmatched to any gene: 9. The CDR3 loop spans 14 amino acids. The germline gives CDR1 LGHNT, CDR2 FRNRAP. The CDR3 reads CASGSGTALFEAFF. The CDR3 DNA sequence: TGTGCTAGTGGTTCCGGGACAGCCCTATTTGAAGCTTTCTTT.

The chain combines TRBV11-2 with TRBJ1-1; D not certain. The CDR3 is 13 residues long. CDR1 and CDR2 from the germline V gene are SGHAT and FQNNGV. Trimming took off 2 bases at V and 1 base at J, with 5 bases between the two ends. The CDR3 loop reads CASSLFGNTEAFF. In DNA, the CDR3 is TGTGCCAGCAGCTTATTCGGGAACACTGAAGCTTTCTTT.

This chain connects TRBV4-3 to TRBJ2-7; D is undetermined. Germline V CDR1 and CDR2: LGHNA, YSLEER. The CDR3 contains 14 residues. The V and J ends lost 1 base and 1 base respectively, with 8 bases between them. CDR3 region: CASSQGRGSYEQYF. DNA of the CDR3: TGCGCCAGCAGCCAAGGTCGAGGATCCTACGAGCAGTACTTC.

This chain links TRBV5-8 with TRBJ2-2; D gene uncertain. Per the germline V gene, CDR1 is SGHTS and CDR2 is YDEGEE. The CDR3 sequence is 15 residues long. V lost 0 bases and J 0 bases, leaving 6 bases between the germline ends. CDR3: CASSLGTSNTGELFF. CDR3 DNA: TGTGCCAGCAGCTTGGGAACTTCGAACACCGGGGAGCTGTTTTTT. Combining the CDR3 with reference TRBV5-8 and TRBJ2-2 gives the whole variable domain EAGVTQSPTHLIKTRGQQATLRCSPISGHTSVYWYQQALGLGLQFLLWYDEGEERNRGNFPPRFSGRQFPNYSSELNVNALELEDSALYLCASSLGTSNTGELFFGEGSRLTVL.

In its sample, this clone was seen a few times. The chain recombines TRBV10-1 with TRBJ2-2; weak D call: TRBD1 (5 bases). The CDR3 covers 16 residues. Trimming removed 7 bases at V and 6 bases at J, with 21 bases between. Germline assignment: CDR1 WNHNN and CDR2 SYGVQD (reference sequence). CDR3 coding DNA: TGCGCCAGCACCATGGACAAGGGGCGACTGTCCGGGGAGCTGTTTTTT. Protein product: CASTMDKGRLSGELFF.

The chain joins TRBV19 to TRBJ1-1; 9 nucleotides match TRBD1. CDR3 length equals 14 residues. V dropped 6 bases and J dropped 5; count of bases not matched to a gene: 7. Per germline, CDR1 LNHDA and CDR2 SQIVND (reference sequence). CDR3 nucleotide sequence: TGTGCCAGTAGCCCGGGGGGACAGGGAACTGAAGCTTTCTTT. Translated: CASSPGGQGTEAFF. The full variable domain, completed using reference TRBV19 and TRBJ1-1, is DGGITQSPKYLFRKEGQNVTLSCEQNLNHDAMYWYRQDPGQGLRLIYYSQIVNDFQKGDIAEGYSVSREKKESFPLTVTSAQKNPTAFYLCASSPGGQGTEAFFGQGTRLTVV.

J is TRBJ2-7 and V is TRBV20-1, with 9 bases identical to TRBD2. V was clipped by 3 bases and J by 2 bases; unmatched bases: 8. Germline-derived CDR1 and CDR2 are DFQATT and SNEGSKA (reference sequence). This CDR3 has 15 residues. The CDR3 loop reads CSASSGGGNTYEQYF. The CDR3 nucleotides are TGCAGTGCTAGTAGCGGGGGTGGGAACACCTACGAGCAGTACTTC.

The chain recombines TRBV7-2 with TRBJ2-7; 9 bases are shared with TRBD2. J lost 6 bases, V lost 3 bases, and 6 bases had no gene match. Germline CDR1 SGHTA, CDR2 FQGNSA. This CDR3 has 14 residues. The CDR3 region is CASSFGAGGREQYF. The CDR3 region has the DNA TGTGCCAGCAGCTTCGGCGCGGGGGGGCGCGAGCAGTACTTC.

The rearrangement uses TRBV4-3 and TRBJ2-6; possible D gene TRBD1, 6 bases. Germline CDR1 reads LGHNA; CDR2 reads YSLEER. Trimming pared 3 bases from V and 4 bases from J, leaving 13 bases between. The CDR3 consists of 16 residues. The CDR3 nucleotides are TGCGCCAGCAGCCAGGCGGCAGGGGTCGGGGCCAACGTCCTGACTTTC. Translated, it gives CASSQAAGVGANVLTF.

V and J are TRBV7-8 and TRBJ2-7, with 7 bases identical to TRBD2. This CDR3 region has 13 residues. After removal of 5 bases from V and 5 bases from J, the junction contained 6 bases not matched to a gene. Germline CDR1 is SGHVS and CDR2 is FQNEAQ. The CDR3 loop reads CASSHGAGDEQYF. CDR3 sequence (DNA): TGTGCCAGCAGCCACGGTGCGGGGGACGAGCAGTACTTC.

The chain has TRBV28 and TRBJ1-5; TRBD1 is a possible D gene (6 bases). This CDR3 has 16 residues. V was cut by 5 bases and J by 6 bases, with 20 bases left in between. Per germline, CDR1 MDHEN and CDR2 SYDVKM. The CDR3 reads CASSIGTGPMTQPQHF. CDR3 coding DNA: TGTGCCAGCAGTATTGGTACAGGGCCTATGACTCAGCCCCAGCATTTT.

The rearrangement uses TRBV27 and TRBJ2-1, with TRBD1 matching over 8 bases. The junction had 7 bases not matched to a gene; V was cut back by 6 bases and J by 6 bases. The CDR3 extends over 14 amino acids. Germline CDR1 and CDR2: MNHEY and SMNVEV (reference sequence). The CDR3 DNA follows: TGTGCCAGCAGCTTAGGACAGGGTTTCAATGAGCAGTTCTTC. Its translation: CASSLGQGFNEQFF.

The chain combines TRBV5-6 with TRBJ2-2, with 7 bases fitting TRBD2. The CDR3 spans 15 residues. Germline loops: CDR1 SGHDT, CDR2 YYEEEE. J gave up 3 bases and V 2 bases, and 4 bases lay outside the gene matches. The CDR3 coding sequence is TGTGCCAGCAGCTTAGCGGGATCATACACCGGGGAGCTGTTTTTT. Translating it yields CASSLAGSYTGELFF.

J is TRBJ1-2 and V is TRBV6-5; TRBD1 might be the D (6 bases). The CDR3 is 14 residues long. The V end was cut by 6 bases, the J end by 0 bases, with 11 bases between. CDR1 is MNHEY and CDR2 is SVGAGI in the germline V gene. DNA of the CDR3: TGTGCCAGCAGGGGGACATTCGCTAACTATGGCTACACCTTC. This translates into CASRGTFANYGYTF.

This chain joins TRBV18 and TRBJ2-7; no clear D gene. CDR1 is KGHSH, CDR2 LQKENI, per germline. V was shortened by 0 bases and J by 2 bases, with 8 bases between the two germline ends. The CDR3 is 14 amino acids. For the CDR3, the DNA is TGTGCCAGCTCACCACCGGCCAAGACCTACGAGCAGTACTTC. It yields the protein CASSPPAKTYEQYF.

The chain uses TRBV27 and TRBJ1-3; D is unresolved. Germline lookup yields CDR1 MNHEY and CDR2 SMNVEV (reference sequence). V lost 7 bases and J 7 bases, leaving 8 bases between the germline ends. The length of the CDR3 is 11 residues. The CDR3 DNA sequence: TGTGCCAGCAACCCCGCGAACACCATATATTTT. This codes for CASNPANTIYF.